A selection of T cell receptor beta chains follows, all from one sample in a study of cytomegalovirus exposure and HLA in healthy donors. Assay used: immunoSEQ multiplex PCR; TCRdb lists only in-frame clones, some missing. The data contain 73,000 or so clones, over 90% of them singletons. The specimen sequenced was PBMCs. Receptors originate from a woman between 18 and 30 years old in good health and CMV-seropositive. Each CDR3 is given with its conserved first and last residue. Fields, in order: D gene, V gene, J gene, clone size, CDR3 DNA, CDR3 protein. A D gene is named only where the DNA matches it firmly. Clone size is shown for a subset of rows, as once, few, many or a class of expanded clone.

d_call: TRBD1; v_call: TRBV10-1; j_call: TRBJ2-7; clone_size: once; cdr3_nt: TGCGCCAGCAGTCGGTCCGGACAGGGAAGGGACGAGCAGTACTTC; cdr3_aa: CASSRSGQGRDEQYF
d_call: NA; v_call: TRBV2; j_call: TRBJ1-2; clone_size: NA; cdr3_nt: TGTGCCAGCACTAGTCGGGGGACTAACTATGGCTACACCTTC; cdr3_aa: CASTSRGTNYGYTF
d_call: TRBD2; v_call: TRBV18; j_call: TRBJ2-7; clone_size: NA; cdr3_nt: TGTGCCAGCTCACCGGCCTGGGGAGGGGTTTTCTCCGAGCAGTACTTC; cdr3_aa: CASSPAWGGVFSEQYF
d_call: TRBD2; v_call: TRBV6-5; j_call: TRBJ2-5; clone_size: once; cdr3_nt: TGTGCCAGCAGTTACCTGGGGAGGGGTCGGGAGACCCAGTACTTC; cdr3_aa: CASSYLGRGRETQYF
d_call: NA; v_call: TRBV7-8; j_call: TRBJ2-3; clone_size: NA; cdr3_nt: TGTGCCAGCAGCTTATTTACGCAGGGTTCCACAGATACGCAGTATTTT; cdr3_aa: CASSLFTQGSTDTQYF
d_call: TRBD2; v_call: TRBV2; j_call: TRBJ2-3; clone_size: NA; cdr3_nt: TGTGCCAGCGGGGGGGAGGGAGATACGCAGTATTTT; cdr3_aa: CASGGEGDTQYF
d_call: TRBD2; v_call: TRBV4-3; j_call: TRBJ2-7; clone_size: NA; cdr3_nt: TGCGCCAGCAGCCAAGATCTTCTCGCTAGCGGGAGGGCTAACGAGCAGTACTTC; cdr3_aa: CASSQDLLASGRANEQYF
d_call: TRBD2; v_call: TRBV11-2; j_call: TRBJ2-3; clone_size: NA; cdr3_nt: TGTGCCAGCAGCTCCCCCGGGACTAGCGGGAAACGCACAGATACGCAGTATTTT; cdr3_aa: CASSSPGTSGKRTDTQYF
d_call: NA; v_call: TRBV28; j_call: TRBJ2-1; clone_size: NA; cdr3_nt: TGTGCCAGCAGCGGGTCCTACAATGAGCAGTTCTTC; cdr3_aa: CASSGSYNEQFF
d_call: TRBD2; v_call: TRBV5-1; j_call: TRBJ2-4; clone_size: NA; cdr3_nt: TGCGCCAGCAGCTGGACCCCGACTAGCGGGAGGGCCAACATTCAGTACTTC; cdr3_aa: CASSWTPTSGRANIQYF
d_call: NA; v_call: TRBV7-2; j_call: TRBJ2-2; clone_size: NA; cdr3_nt: TGTGCCAGCAGCTTAGGAGTAAATACCGGGGAGCTGTTTTTT; cdr3_aa: CASSLGVNTGELFF
d_call: NA; v_call: TRBV7-6; j_call: TRBJ2-3; clone_size: NA; cdr3_nt: TGTGCCAGCAGCTTGAATAGCCAAGGACAAGATACGCAGTATTTT; cdr3_aa: CASSLNSQGQDTQYF
d_call: TRBD1; v_call: TRBV11-2; j_call: TRBJ2-1; clone_size: NA; cdr3_nt: TGTGCCAGCAGCTTCCCCAAAACTGACAGGGGTCTCATCCATGAGCAGTTCTTC; cdr3_aa: CASSFPKTDRGLIHEQFF
d_call: NA; v_call: TRBV5-4; j_call: TRBJ1-2; clone_size: NA; cdr3_nt: TGTGCCAGCAGCTTAACAGGGAATGGAGGCTACACCTTC; cdr3_aa: CASSLTGNGGYTF
d_call: NA; v_call: TRBV7-3; j_call: TRBJ2-3; clone_size: once; cdr3_nt: TGTGCCAGCAGCTTATTACTAGCTTCAGATACGCAGTATTTT; cdr3_aa: CASSLLLASDTQYF
d_call: NA; v_call: TRBV5-6; j_call: TRBJ1-4; clone_size: NA; cdr3_nt: TGTGCCAGCAGCTTGTCGCTTTATGGGACAAATGAAAAACTGTTTTTT; cdr3_aa: CASSLSLYGTNEKLFF
d_call: NA; v_call: TRBV6-1; j_call: TRBJ1-2; clone_size: once; cdr3_nt: TGTGCCAGCAGTGCCAGGCCCTATGGCTACACCTTC; cdr3_aa: CASSARPYGYTF
d_call: TRBD1; v_call: TRBV7-8; j_call: TRBJ1-2; clone_size: NA; cdr3_nt: TGTGCCAGCAGCATCCGGGACAGGTTCCTGCCCCACTATGGCTACACCTTC; cdr3_aa: CASSIRDRFLPHYGYTF
d_call: NA; v_call: TRBV28; j_call: TRBJ2-5; clone_size: NA; cdr3_nt: TGTGCCAGCATTAAGACAGCTCAAGAGACCCAGTACTTC; cdr3_aa: CASIKTAQETQYF
d_call: NA; v_call: TRBV18; j_call: TRBJ1-2; clone_size: NA; cdr3_nt: TGTGCCAGCTCACCACCGGAGAACTATGGCTACACCTTC; cdr3_aa: CASSPPENYGYTF
d_call: NA; v_call: TRBV6-1; j_call: TRBJ2-5; clone_size: few; cdr3_nt: TGTGCCAGCAGTGAAGTAGAGGGATCCCAAGAGACCCAGTACTTC; cdr3_aa: CASSEVEGSQETQYF
d_call: TRBD1; v_call: TRBV30; j_call: TRBJ2-3; clone_size: NA; cdr3_nt: TGTGCCGTGACAGGGTGGAGCACAGATACGCAGTATTTT; cdr3_aa: CAVTGWSTDTQYF
d_call: NA; v_call: TRBV20-1; j_call: TRBJ2-5; clone_size: NA; cdr3_nt: TGCAGTGCGGGCAGTCAAGAGACCCAGTACTTC; cdr3_aa: CSAGSQETQYF
d_call: NA; v_call: TRBV4-3; j_call: TRBJ2-3; clone_size: NA; cdr3_nt: TGCGCCAGCAGCCAAGATTCTCGGGGAGTCACAGATACGCAGTATTTT; cdr3_aa: CASSQDSRGVTDTQYF
d_call: NA; v_call: TRBV23-1; j_call: TRBJ2-7; clone_size: NA; cdr3_nt: TGCGCCAGCAGTCATCTCAGGTCGTTTCGCCCCTACGAGCAGTACTTC; cdr3_aa: CASSHLRSFRPYEQYF
d_call: TRBD1; v_call: TRBV9; j_call: TRBJ1-1; clone_size: once; cdr3_nt: TGTGCCAGCAGCGTACAGGACAGGGGGCTCCTTTTTGGGCGTGAAGCTTTCTTT; cdr3_aa: CASSVQDRGLLFGREAFF
d_call: NA; v_call: TRBV13; j_call: TRBJ2-3; clone_size: once; cdr3_nt: TGTGCCAGCAGCTTAGAAGGTTGGCAGGGTGGCACAGATACGCAGTATTTT; cdr3_aa: CASSLEGWQGGTDTQYF
d_call: TRBD2; v_call: TRBV5-6; j_call: TRBJ2-5; clone_size: NA; cdr3_nt: TGTGCCAGCAGCCGGGGAACTAGCGGGGGCCAAGAGACCCAGTACTTC; cdr3_aa: CASSRGTSGGQETQYF
d_call: NA; v_call: TRBV28; j_call: TRBJ1-5; clone_size: NA; cdr3_nt: TGTGCCACCGGGTCAGGGCCCTCTAGCAATCAGCCCCAGCATTTT; cdr3_aa: CATGSGPSSNQPQHF
d_call: NA; v_call: TRBV7-9; j_call: TRBJ1-1; clone_size: NA; cdr3_nt: TGTGCCAGCAGCTCCTCGGACAGCCCGAACACTGAAGCTTTCTTT; cdr3_aa: CASSSSDSPNTEAFF
d_call: NA; v_call: TRBV11-2; j_call: TRBJ2-1; clone_size: NA; cdr3_nt: TGTGCCAGCAGCTTTACAGAACAGGGGAGGTCCTACAATGAGCAGTTCTTC; cdr3_aa: CASSFTEQGRSYNEQFF
d_call: NA; v_call: TRBV27; j_call: TRBJ2-7; clone_size: NA; cdr3_nt: TGTGCCAGCAGCCACAAAGCCGCCCCGGGAACCTACGAGCAGTACTTC; cdr3_aa: CASSHKAAPGTYEQYF
d_call: TRBD1; v_call: TRBV18; j_call: TRBJ1-5; clone_size: NA; cdr3_nt: TGTGCCAGCTCAAGAGGACAGGGCGGCAATCAGCCCCAGCATTTT; cdr3_aa: CASSRGQGGNQPQHF
d_call: TRBD1; v_call: TRBV7-9; j_call: TRBJ2-7; clone_size: NA; cdr3_nt: TGTGCCAGCAGCCGCCGGGACAGGGTCCACGAGCAGTACTTC; cdr3_aa: CASSRRDRVHEQYF
d_call: NA; v_call: TRBV25-1; j_call: TRBJ2-3; clone_size: NA; cdr3_nt: TGTGCCAGCAGTGAATCTACTGGGGGCTGGTCAGATACGCAGTATTTT; cdr3_aa: CASSESTGGWSDTQYF
d_call: TRBD1; v_call: TRBV5-1; j_call: TRBJ2-7; clone_size: NA; cdr3_nt: TGCGCCAGCAGCTTGACCGGGACAGGTGACTCCTACGAGCAGTACTTC; cdr3_aa: CASSLTGTGDSYEQYF
d_call: TRBD2; v_call: TRBV28; j_call: TRBJ2-1; clone_size: NA; cdr3_nt: TGTGCCAGCAGTTTCCACGGGGGGGCCTACAATGAGCAGTTCTTC; cdr3_aa: CASSFHGGAYNEQFF
d_call: NA; v_call: TRBV6-5; j_call: TRBJ1-5; clone_size: NA; cdr3_nt: TGTGCCAGCAGCTCCTTGCGGGGAAATCAGCCCCAGCATTTT; cdr3_aa: CASSSLRGNQPQHF
d_call: TRBD1; v_call: TRBV30; j_call: TRBJ2-2; clone_size: NA; cdr3_nt: TGTGCCTGGAGTTCCCGGACAGGGCGGACCGGGGAGCTGTTTTTT; cdr3_aa: CAWSSRTGRTGELFF
d_call: TRBD2; v_call: TRBV5-5; j_call: TRBJ2-7; clone_size: NA; cdr3_nt: TGTGCCAGCAGCTACACTAGCGGGAGAAGGTACGAGCAGTACTTC; cdr3_aa: CASSYTSGRRYEQYF
d_call: TRBD1; v_call: TRBV28; j_call: TRBJ1-4; clone_size: NA; cdr3_nt: TGTGCCGTACAGGGGGCAGGGAATGAAAAACTGTTTTTT; cdr3_aa: CAVQGAGNEKLFF